These 20 T cell receptor beta chains were sequenced from one sample in a study of blood T cell repertoires in COVID-19 (dated by TCRdb to the early 2020s). The receptor library was made with the immunoSEQ multiplex PCR assay. TCRdb provides this immuneACCESS table in a form limited to in-frame rearrangements. Some clones are lacking; in checked studies, under half of them reflect an unresolved V gene, and why the rest are absent is not known. The sample profile shows approximately 120,000 clones; around nine tenths of them were found once. About 8% of the sample lies in the top ten. Specimen: peripheral blood. These receptor sequences come from a man in his fifties with acute or convalescent COVID-19.

The chain uses TRBV19 and TRBJ2-4; D uncertain. V dropped 1 base and J dropped 0 bases, with 7 bases sitting between them. This CDR3 is built from 15 residues. Germline loops: CDR1 LNHDA, CDR2 SQIVND (reference sequence). The CDR3 bases are TGTGCCAGTAGTATAGCCGGTCTAGCCAAAAACATTCAGTACTTC. It yields the protein CASSIAGLAKNIQYF.

The chain employs TRBV6-5 and TRBJ1-4; perhaps TRBD1 as D (5 bases). The germline V and J ends were trimmed by 6 bases and 8 bases, with 13 bases remaining between them. The germline CDR1 and CDR2 sequences are MNHEY and SVGAGI. This CDR3 spans 13 amino acids. CDR3 region: CASSLRVQEKLFF. The CDR3 bases are TGTGCCAGCAGCCTCAGGGTTCAGGAAAAACTGTTTTTT.

The gene calls are TRBV6-5 and TRBJ1-2; the match to TRBD1 covers 10 bases. The CDR3 contains 13 residues. Germline V gene data show CDR1 as MNHEY and CDR2 as SVGAGI. Trimming cost V 6 bases and J 5 bases; bases outside gene matches: 3. CDR3 nucleotides: TGTGCCAGCAGACCGGGACAGGGGTATGGCTACACCTTC. Residues: CASRPGQGYGYTF.

This chain uses TRBV5-8 with TRBJ2-3; the D gene is possibly TRBD2 (6 bases). This CDR3 is built from 17 residues. The germline gives CDR1 SGHTS, CDR2 YDEGEE. V was pared by 2 bases and J by 0 bases, with 16 bases between. Written as DNA, the CDR3 is TGTGCCAGCAGCTTAAATGTAGCGGTTACTAGCACAGATACGCAGTATTTT. Its protein is CASSLNVAVTSTDTQYF.

This CDR3 is CSVFANEKLFF. CDR3 sequence (DNA): TGCAGCGTTTTCGCTAATGAAAAACTGTTTTTT. The chain carries TRBV29-1 and TRBJ1-4; no clear D. Germline V CDR1 and CDR2: SQVTM, ANQGSEA. Trimming stripped 5 bases from V and 3 bases from J, with 4 bases between. CDR3 size: 11 residues.

CDR3 DNA sequence: TGTGCCAGCAGCCAAACTATGGGTGAGCAGTTCTTC. As protein: CASSQTMGEQFF. The V and J genes are TRBV3-1 (or the pseudogene TRBV3-2) and TRBJ2-1; D not resolved. This CDR3 region has 12 residues. The V gene lost 2 bases and the J gene lost 9 bases, with 8 bases spanning the gap. The germline V gene has CDR1 LGHDT and CDR2 YNNKEL (reference sequence).

The gene calls are TRBV14 and TRBJ1-1; 10 positions match TRBD1. The germline gives CDR1 SGHDN, CDR2 FVKESK. CDR3 length: 15 residues. V lost 4 bases to trimming and J lost 4 bases; unmatched junction nucleotides: 6. In DNA, the CDR3 is TGTGCCAGCAGCCCCATACGACAGGGGGCCACTGAAGCTTTCTTT. Translated, it gives CASSPIRQGATEAFF.

The rearrangement uses TRBV7-2 and TRBJ1-5, with D perhaps TRBD1 (5 bases). Germline values: CDR1 SGHTA, CDR2 FQGNSA. The CDR3 length is 16 residues. V gave up 6 bases and J gave up 4 bases, with 19 bases separating them. Here the CDR3 reads CASSKGIGNSNQPQHF. The CDR3 region has the DNA TGTGCCAGCAGTAAGGGGATTGGAAATTCGAATCAGCCCCAGCATTTT.

This chain connects TRBV10-1 to TRBJ2-1, with 9 positions matching TRBD1. CDR1 is WNHNN and CDR2 is SYGVQD in the germline V gene (reference sequence). This CDR3 region has 16 residues. V was clipped by 6 bases and J by 7 bases; unmatched bases: 13. CDR3 coding DNA: TGCGCCAGCAGAACAGGGGGCCCTGCCGGTGGGAATGAGCAGTTCTTC. It translates to CASRTGGPAGGNEQFF.

This rearrangement joins TRBV2 to TRBJ2-3; 8 positions agree with TRBD1. This CDR3 comprises 15 residues. V dropped 3 bases and J dropped 3; count of bases not matched to a gene: 5. CDR1 and CDR2 from the germline V gene are SNHLY and FYNNEI. The CDR3 coding sequence is TGTGCCAGCAGTGACAGGACAGGGAGAACAGATACGCAGTATTTT. It is translated as CASSDRTGRTDTQYF.

The chain uses TRBV4-3 and TRBJ1-5; 9 nucleotides line up with TRBD1. This CDR3 has 16 residues. CDR1 is LGHNA, CDR2 YSLEER, per germline. V gave up 0 bases and J gave up 5 bases; unmatched junction bases: 5. CDR3 bases: TGCGCCAGCAGCCAAGATCAAGGGACAGGGTATCAGCCCCAGCATTTT. Protein product: CASSQDQGTGYQPQHF.

The rearrangement links TRBV19 to TRBJ2-7, with a weak D call TRBD2 (6 bases). There are 14 residues in the CDR3. Germline CDR1 and CDR2: LNHDA and SQIVND (reference sequence). The V and J ends lost 5 bases and 7 bases respectively, with 18 bases between them. DNA of the CDR3: TGTGCCAGTAGTTCTACAGGACCTGCGGGGGAGCAGTACTTC. Translating gives CASSSTGPAGEQYF.

This rearrangement joins TRBV30 to TRBJ2-5; 9 bases are a match to TRBD1. Germline assignment: CDR1 GTSNPN and CDR2 SVGIG (reference sequence). V lost 3 bases to trimming and J lost 5 bases; unmatched junction nucleotides: 10. The CDR3 runs 15 residues. The CDR3 protein is CAWSPDRGLGETQYF. CDR3 nucleotide sequence: TGTGCCTGGAGCCCCGACAGGGGGTTGGGTGAGACCCAGTACTTC.

V usage is TRBV6-2 or TRBV6-3 and J usage is TRBJ2-5, with D maybe TRBD1 (5 bases). The CDR3 sequence is 17 residues long. Germline lookup yields CDR1 MNHEY and CDR2 SVGEGT. V was clipped by 5 bases and J by 5 bases, with 24 bases between them. The chain's CDR3 is CASSVQGISPVTETQYF. The CDR3 nucleotides are TGTGCCAGCAGTGTCCAGGGAATTTCGCCGGTAACGGAGACCCAGTACTTC.

This clone was seen once. The rearrangement links TRBV4-2 to TRBJ2-1, with 8 bases matching TRBD2. The CDR3 extends over 15 amino acids. V lost 3 bases to trimming and J lost 8 bases; unmatched junction nucleotides: 9. Germline-derived CDR1 and CDR2 are LGHNA and YNFKEQ. The CDR3, as DNA: TGTGCCAGCAGCCAGGTAGCGGGGCGGGGGGATGAGCAGTTCTTC. Translation: CASSQVAGRGDEQFF.

CDR3: CASSILAGGNEQFF. In nucleotides, the CDR3 is TGTGCCAGCAGTATTCTAGCGGGGGGTAATGAGCAGTTCTTC. V and J are TRBV6-5 and TRBJ2-1; 11 bases are shared with TRBD2. The J segment lost 7 bases and the V segment lost 5 bases, leaving 4 bases of the junction unmatched. The germline gives CDR1 MNHEY, CDR2 SVGAGI. This CDR3 region has 14 residues.

J is TRBJ2-7 and V is TRBV4-3, with 10 nucleotides matching TRBD1. The CDR3 is 16 amino acids. J lost 3 bases, V lost 0 bases, and 5 bases had no gene match. Germline values: CDR1 LGHNA, CDR2 YSLEER. The chain's CDR3 is CASSQERTGGYYEQYF. DNA for the CDR3: TGCGCCAGCAGCCAAGAGAGGACAGGGGGGTACTACGAGCAGTACTTC.

V and J are TRBV30 and TRBJ2-7, with D tentatively TRBD2 (5 bases). V lost 2 bases and J 6 bases, leaving 14 bases between the germline ends. This CDR3 spans 13 amino acids. The germline V gene has CDR1 GTSNPN and CDR2 SVGIG (reference sequence). CDR3 DNA: TGTGCCTGGAGTCGTCTAGTCGGAGGCGAGCAGTACTTC. Protein sequence: CAWSRLVGGEQYF.

This clone was picked up one time. The rearrangement uses TRBV18 and TRBJ1-5; a weak D match, TRBD1 (6 bases). This CDR3 comprises 14 residues. Germline lookup yields CDR1 KGHSH and CDR2 LQKENI. V lost 4 bases and J 4 bases, leaving 11 bases between the germline ends. CDR3 residues: CASSLDRQNQPQHF. The CDR3 region has the DNA TGTGCCAGCTCACTTGACAGGCAAAATCAGCCCCAGCATTTT.

This chain connects TRBV4-1 to TRBJ1-3; D gene unclear. Germline V lookup: CDR1 MGHRA, CDR2 YSYEKL. The CDR3 sequence is 15 residues long. V lost 1 base and J lost 0, with 7 bases in between. The CDR3 nucleotides read TGCGCCAGCAGCCAAGTTGTGAGCTCTGGAAACACCATATATTTT. This sequence encodes CASSQVVSSGNTIYF.